This record looks at one T cell receptor beta chain sequence and its context. Compared with germline, one end of the junction differs, possibly owing to a read error. In the source study's methods: Amplification from reference gene primers served as the basis for estimated nucleated cell counts. TCRdb's table, derived via immunoSEQ multiplex PCR, lists solely in-frame clones and lacks some. V, J and clone size derive from that table, while D and trimming were established from the DNA sequence. The sample records more than 200,000 clones, about nine tenths being singletons. The data belong to a study of blood T cell repertoires in COVID-19. Overall study context: The analysed material was cDNA or gDNA that came from T cells, B-cell-depleted T cells, or PBMCs.

Germline V gene data show CDR1 as LGHDT and CDR2 as YNNKEL (reference sequence). The CDR3 has 14 residues. This clonotype was obtained from a woman aged 25 to 39 with acute COVID-19. Source material: PBMCs or T cells enriched from blood (not recorded which). The J gene is TRBJ2-5, the V gene TRBV3-1 (or the pseudogene TRBV3-2); 8 bases align to TRBD2. The CDR3 protein is CASSQASLLLAENF. The CDR3 DNA reads as TGTGCCAGCAGCCAAGCTTCCCTGTTACTAGCGGAGAACTTC.